Shown below are 18 T cell receptor beta chains from a single sample sequenced in a study of blood T cells in healthy people across ages. Using a J-beta primer mix together with a sample-barcoded 5' primer, a second PCR was run for about 6 to 11 cycles. TCRdb re-called the 5' RACE reads with MiXCR, one entry per CDR3 protein. The sample holds hundreds of thousands of distinct CDR3 sequences, 46% seen once. Specimen: blood. The receptors here all came from a man older than 75 in good health.

This clonotype was detected only a few times. The V call is TRBV9, the J call TRBJ2-1; no definite D call. TRBJ2-7 explains the end of the DNA better; the J call may be wrong. Germline-derived CDR1 and CDR2 are SGDLS and YYNGEE. The length of the CDR3 is 15 residues. CDR3 protein: CASSVVGNSYNEQYF. The CDR3 DNA is TGTGCCAGCAGCGTAGTGGGTAACTCCTACAATGAGCAGTACTTC.

A few counts support this clonotype. V and J are TRBV20-1 and TRBJ1-4; 9 bases agree with TRBD1. The CDR3 is made up of 16 amino acids. Losses at the gene ends were 5 bases for V and 3 bases for J; bases not matched to a gene: 10. Germline V gene lookup returns CDR1 DFQATT and CDR2 SNEGSKA (reference sequence). Here the CDR3 DNA reads TGCAGTGCTGAGCAACCACAGGGGGCGGCTAATGAAAAACTGTTTTTT. Encoded protein: CSAEQPQGAANEKLFF.

This clonotype has just a few counts. The chain couples TRBV7-2 to TRBJ1-6, with 7 bases fitting TRBD1. This CDR3 region has 14 residues. The ends lost 6 bases at V and 10 bases at J; junction bases unmatched: 9. CDR1 is SGHTA, CDR2 FQGNSA, per germline. The CDR3 DNA reads TGTGCCAGCAGGACGACAGGGCAGGAATCACCCCTCCACTTT. It specifies CASRTTGQESPLHF.

The rearrangement uses TRBV6-2 or TRBV6-3 and TRBJ2-7; 7 bases align to TRBD1. The germline CDR1 and CDR2 sequences are MNHEY and SVGEGT. This CDR3 contains 11 residues. J was trimmed by 6 bases and V by 8 bases; bases with no gene match: 4. The CDR3 is CASEGGSEQYF. CDR3 bases: TGTGCCAGCGAAGGGGGCTCCGAGCAGTACTTC.

The V gene is TRBV20-1, the J gene TRBJ1-1; D might be TRBD1 (5 bases). Germline lookup yields CDR1 DFQATT and CDR2 SNEGSKA (reference sequence). Trimming cost V 0 bases and J 4 bases, with 12 bases left between them. The CDR3 consists of 14 residues. The chain's CDR3 is CSARDPYGGTEAFF. CDR3 in DNA: TGCAGTGCTAGAGATCCGTATGGGGGCACTGAAGCTTTCTTT.

This clonotype was found a few times. This CDR3 reads CSAFFSGQPGDTQYF. The CDR3 DNA reads as TGCAGTGCTTTTTTTAGCGGACAGCCGGGGGATACGCAGTATTTT. The V gene is TRBV20-1, the J gene TRBJ2-3; possibly TRBD1 or TRBD2 for D (6 bases each). The CDR3 contains 15 residues. Germline values: CDR1 DFQATT, CDR2 SNEGSKA (reference sequence). V was cut by 5 bases and J by 6 bases, with 21 bases left in between.

The rearrangement joins TRBV20-1 to TRBJ2-1, with D tentatively TRBD2 (5 bases). The V gene lost 4 bases and the J gene lost 3 bases, with 13 bases spanning the gap. From germline, CDR1 is DFQATT and CDR2 SNEGSKA (reference sequence). The CDR3 sequence is 14 residues long. The CDR3 here is CSAILGRSYNEQFF. Written as DNA, the CDR3 is TGCAGTGCTATACTGGGGAGAAGCTACAATGAGCAGTTCTTC.

This clonotype has only a few counts. The rearrangement joins TRBV5-1 to TRBJ2-1; 9 bases line up with TRBD2. The CDR3 runs to 16 residues. The V gene's germline CDR1 is SGHRS and CDR2 YFSETQ. The V gene end was trimmed by 0 bases and the J gene end by 5 bases; junction bases not matched to a gene: 6. The CDR3 DNA reads as TGCGCCAGCAGCTTGGGCGGGAGGGGCCCCCACAATGAGCAGTTCTTC. Amino acid sequence: CASSLGGRGPHNEQFF.

This clonotype showed up just a few times. The chain combines TRBV2 with TRBJ2-1, with 12 bases lining up with TRBD2. The V gene's germline CDR1 is SNHLY and CDR2 FYNNEI. The CDR3 covers 16 residues. V was clipped by 5 bases and J by 6 bases; unmatched bases: 8. The CDR3: CASSSLLAGGFNEQFF. In DNA, the CDR3 is TGTGCCAGCAGTTCCCTACTAGCGGGAGGCTTCAATGAGCAGTTCTTC.

The chain combines TRBV20-1 with TRBJ1-1, with D possibly TRBD1 on 5 matching bases. The CDR3 sequence is 17 residues long. Looked up from germline, CDR1 is DFQATT and CDR2 is SNEGSKA (reference sequence). The ends were cut back, 3 bases at V and 1 base at J, with 21 bases in the middle. Here the CDR3 reads CSARGVSRRIPNTEAFF. The CDR3 nucleotides read TGCAGTGCTAGGGGGGTATCGAGGAGGATCCCGAACACTGAAGCTTTCTTT.

The V and J genes are TRBV18 and TRBJ2-3, with 13 nucleotides matching TRBD2. CDR1 is KGHSH, CDR2 LQKENI, per germline. The CDR3 runs 17 residues. Trimming at V came to 1 base and at J to 3 bases, leaving 4 bases not matched to a gene. Here the CDR3 reads CASSPRGTSGITDTQYF. CDR3 in DNA: TGTGCCAGCTCACCACGGGGGACTAGCGGGATAACAGATACGCAGTATTTT.

The rearrangement links TRBV15 to TRBJ2-7, with D possibly matching TRBD1 (6 bases). The CDR3 has 16 amino acids. Trimming took off 0 bases at V and 3 bases at J, with 15 bases between the two ends. CDR1 is LNHNV and CDR2 is YYDKDF in the germline V gene (reference sequence). CDR3 bases: TGTGCCACCAGCAGAGATTTGGGGGCAGCAGACTACGAGCAGTACTTC. The encoded protein is CATSRDLGAADYEQYF.

The rearrangement uses TRBV3-1 and TRBJ1-1; no clear D. CDR1 and CDR2 from the germline V gene are LGHDT and YNNKEL (reference sequence). The CDR3 runs 13 residues. Trimming pared 1 base from V and 3 bases from J, leaving 6 bases between. DNA for the CDR3: TGTGCCAGCAGCCAAGTACGGGACACTGAAGCTTTCTTT. Translating gives CASSQVRDTEAFF.

The chain is built from TRBV6-2 or TRBV6-3 and TRBJ2-7; D is possibly TRBD1 (5 bases). CDR1 is MNHEY, CDR2 SVGEGT, per germline. V was clipped by 3 bases and J by 3 bases, with 12 bases between them. CDR3 length: 14 amino acids. CDR3 sequence reads: CASSYQGELYEQYF. For the CDR3, the DNA is TGTGCCAGCAGTTATCAAGGGGAACTCTACGAGCAGTACTTC.

The chain couples TRBV20-1 to TRBJ2-1; 8 nucleotides match TRBD2. The trim removed 1 base at V and 8 bases at J, leaving 13 bases unmatched. In germline, CDR1 is DFQATT, CDR2 SNEGSKA (reference sequence). This CDR3 contains 16 residues. The CDR3 coding sequence is TGCAGTGCTAGAGCCCCAAGGCCAGCGGGAGCAGATGAGCAGTTCTTC. Its translation: CSARAPRPAGADEQFF.

This chain joins TRBV4-2 and TRBJ2-4; D remains ambiguous. Gene TRBJ2-7 matches the end of the DNA better, so the J call may be wrong. This CDR3 comprises 14 residues. Germline V CDR1 and CDR2: LGHNA, YNFKEQ. For the CDR3, the DNA is TGTGCCAGCAGCCAAGTTGCCCTGGGCTACGAGCAGTACTTC. Amino acid sequence: CASSQVALGYEQYF.

The chain couples TRBV9 to TRBJ2-1; unclear D gene. CDR3 size: 16 residues. Germline V gene lookup returns CDR1 SGDLS and CDR2 YYNGEE. V lost 3 bases and J 0 bases, leaving 13 bases between the germline ends. CDR3 residues: CASSAPGAVSYNEQFF. CDR3 nucleotides: TGTGCCAGCAGCGCACCTGGCGCTGTCTCCTACAATGAGCAGTTCTTC.

The rearrangement links TRBV12-3 or TRBV12-4 to TRBJ2-3, with 9 nucleotides matching TRBD1. The CDR3 totals 14 residues. V gave up 6 bases and J gave up 2 bases; unmatched junction bases: 3. CDR3 DNA: TGTGCCAGCAGGGTACAGGGGGCCACAGATACGCAGTATTTT. Amino acids: CASRVQGATDTQYF.